The next 18 T cell receptor beta chains were all read from a single sample in a study of identical twins. One entry per CDR3 protein results from TCRdb running MiXCR on the 5' RACE reads. In the table there are roughly 690,000 distinct CDR3 sequences, roughly 6.2% of which are singletons. Sequenced material: naive T cells sorted from blood. The receptors originated from a man between 18 and 29 years old in good health.

This clonotype appeared a few times. This chain links TRBV5-1 with TRBJ2-1; the match to TRBD1 covers 7 bases. The V segment lost 4 bases and the J segment 9 bases; nucleotides outside the gene matches: 7. CDR3 size: 13 residues. Germline assignment: CDR1 SGHRS and CDR2 YFSETQ. CDR3 sequence reads: CASSGQVDGEQFF. CDR3 coding DNA: TGCGCCAGCAGCGGACAGGTAGACGGTGAGCAGTTCTTC. Using reference TRBV5-1 and TRBJ2-1 for the parts outside the CDR3, the full variable domain is KAGVTQTPRYLIKTRGQQVTLSCSPISGHRSVSWYQQTPGQGLQFLFEYFSETQRNKGNFPGRFSGRQFSNSRSEMNVSTLELGDSALYLCASSGQVDGEQFFGPGTRLTVL.

Note on this clonotype: Sequence at one end of the junction differs from germline and may be a read error. The V call is TRBV3-1, the J call TRBJ2-6; TRBD1 is a possible D gene (5 bases). This CDR3 has 16 amino acids. CDR1 and CDR2 from the germline V gene are LGHDT and YNNKEL (reference sequence). CDR3 in amino acids: CASSQGDGSGANILTF. CDR3 sequence (DNA): TGTGCCAGCAGCCAAGGAGACGGCTCTGGGGCCAACATCCTGACTTTC.

Ten or more counts support this clonotype. The rearrangement joins TRBV7-2 to TRBJ2-5; 9 nucleotides line up with TRBD2. Germline lookup yields CDR1 SGHTA and CDR2 FQGNSA. Trimming cost V 4 bases and J 2 bases; bases outside gene matches: 5. This CDR3 has 15 amino acids. The CDR3 is CASSSSSGKQETQYF. The CDR3 region has the DNA TGTGCCAGCAGCTCGTCTAGCGGGAAACAAGAGACCCAGTACTTC.

The table lists this clonotype with a few counts. This sequence joins TRBV5-1 and TRBJ2-1; 8 positions match TRBD2. J gave up 2 bases and V 2 bases, and 6 bases lay outside the gene matches. The CDR3 spans 16 residues. Per germline, CDR1 SGHRS and CDR2 YFSETQ. This chain's CDR3 is CASSFSGTRTYNEQFF. CDR3 DNA: TGCGCCAGCAGCTTCTCGGGGACTAGGACCTACAATGAGCAGTTCTTC.

This clonotype was counted many times. The chain employs TRBV12-3 or TRBV12-4 and TRBJ2-4; a possible D gene is TRBD2 (6 bases). The V gene lost 5 bases and the J gene lost 1 base, with 15 bases spanning the gap. The CDR3 is 16 residues long. Here the CDR3 DNA reads TGTGCCAGCAGTCCTAGCGCCCCCGGGGCCAAAAACATTCAGTACTTC. Protein: CASSPSAPGAKNIQYF.

This clonotype was counted ten times or more. V usage is TRBV28 and J usage is TRBJ2-1; either TRBD1 or TRBD2 may fit D (7 bases each). The germline V and J ends were trimmed by 8 bases and 10 bases, with 21 bases remaining between them. CDR3 length: 14 amino acids. Germline CDR1 MDHEN, CDR2 SYDVKM. This chain's CDR3 is CASGGGQITFEQFF. CDR3 bases: TGTGCCAGCGGGGGGGGACAGATTACCTTCGAGCAGTTCTTC.

This clonotype was seen ten or more times. V is TRBV3-1 and J is TRBJ2-1; 8 nucleotides align to TRBD1. V lost 4 bases, J lost 8 bases, and 13 bases stayed unmatched. The CDR3 runs to 16 residues. The V gene's germline CDR1 is LGHDT and CDR2 YNNKEL (reference sequence). CDR3 residues: CASSPNPGGSMDEQFF. In DNA form, the CDR3 reads TGTGCCAGCAGCCCGAACCCAGGGGGCTCGATGGATGAGCAGTTCTTC.

The chain uses TRBV11-2 and TRBJ2-7, with TRBD2 matching over 9 bases. The CDR3 runs 15 residues. The trim removed 5 bases at V and 2 bases at J, leaving 7 bases unmatched. Germline V gene sequence: CDR1 SGHAT, CDR2 FQNNGV. The CDR3 nucleotides read TGTGCCAGCAGCCCTCGGACTAGCGAGGCCTACGAGCAGTACGTC. Amino acids: CASSPRTSEAYEQYV.

This clonotype was detected ten times or more. The rearrangement uses TRBV28 and TRBJ2-7; TRBD1 might be the D (6 bases). The germline V gene has CDR1 MDHEN and CDR2 SYDVKM. Trimming shortened V by 6 bases and J by 9 bases, and 18 bases separated the two germline ends. The CDR3 contains 13 residues. CDR3: CASRYREGSGQYF. CDR3 sequence (DNA): TGTGCCAGCAGATACAGGGAAGGGTCGGGGCAGTACTTC.

This clonotype was counted many times. The chain recombines TRBV12-3 or TRBV12-4 with TRBJ2-3; D gene uncertain. The CDR3 length is 19 residues. Trimming left V 8 bases short and J 0 bases short, with 27 bases between. The CDR3 DNA reads as TGTGCCAGCCGAACCCTAGTACACCTCGGAGATGGGAGCACAGATACGCAGTATTTT. Translated, it gives CASRTLVHLGDGSTDTQYF.

The chain uses TRBV5-6 and TRBJ2-5; 10 bases agree with TRBD2. Trimming cost V 6 bases and J 2 bases; bases outside gene matches: 7. Looked up from germline, CDR1 is SGHDT and CDR2 is YYEEEE. The CDR3 is 15 residues long. The CDR3 loop is CASNPGLAEQETQYF. CDR3 DNA: TGTGCCAGCAACCCCGGACTAGCGGAGCAAGAGACCCAGTACTTC.

This CDR3 is CASSFYGGTSGELFF. The CDR3 DNA reads as TGTGCCAGCAGTTTTTACGGCGGGACTTCCGGGGAGCTGTTTTTT. V gene TRBV12-3 or TRBV12-4 combines with J gene TRBJ2-2; D is perhaps TRBD2 (6 bases). This CDR3 comprises 15 residues. Between the trimmed V and J ends, which lost 3 bases and 6 bases, there was a span of 14 bases.

This clonotype has a handful of counts. The chain is built from TRBV27 and TRBJ1-2, with 7 positions matching TRBD1. In germline, CDR1 is MNHEY, CDR2 SMNVEV (reference sequence). The CDR3 has 14 amino acids. The V segment lost 3 bases and the J segment 5 bases; nucleotides outside the gene matches: 6. The CDR3 loop is CASSLRGGGYGYTF. The CDR3 bases are TGTGCCAGCAGTTTGAGAGGGGGCGGGTATGGCTACACCTTC.

Turning to this clonotype: Just one base apart from a much larger clone, this may be a read error. Since no conserved phenylalanine or tryptophan closes the CDR3, a read error is the likely cause. This chain uses TRBV10-3 with TRBJ2-2; D is undetermined. This CDR3 has 13 residues. CDR1 and CDR2 from the germline V gene are ENHRY and SYGVKD. Trimming left V 3 bases short and J 4 bases short, with 6 bases between. In DNA, the CDR3 is TGTGCCATCAGTGAATCGGGCACCGGGGAGCTGTTTTGT. Its protein is CAISESGTGELFC.

This clonotype was observed at least ten times. The chain couples TRBV15 to TRBJ2-2; 12 nucleotides agree with TRBD1. Germline V gives CDR1 LNHNV, CDR2 YYDKDF (reference sequence). J gave up 3 bases and V 5 bases, and 10 bases lay outside the gene matches. CDR3 length: 18 amino acids. CDR3 coding DNA: TGTGCCACCAGCGCCCGGGACAGGGGGCTGAGATACACCGGGGAGCTGTTTTTT. Amino acid sequence: CATSARDRGLRYTGELFF.

This clonotype was detected ten times or more. The V call is TRBV12-3 or TRBV12-4, the J call TRBJ2-1; D may be TRBD2 (6 bases). The CDR3 length is 16 residues. With 1 base removed from V and 3 bases from J, the gap between germline ends came to 13 bases. CDR3 residues: CASSLVGGGGYNEQFF. As DNA, the CDR3 is TGTGCCAGCAGTTTAGTCGGGGGTGGGGGCTACAATGAGCAGTTCTTC.

The table lists this clonotype with many counts. The chain couples TRBV28 to TRBJ2-7, with 9 bases aligning to TRBD1. CDR1 is MDHEN, CDR2 SYDVKM, per germline. V lost 8 bases, J lost 0 bases, and 14 bases stayed unmatched. The CDR3 has 17 residues. CDR3 amino acids: CASFPVGTGSVSYEQYF. The CDR3, as DNA: TGTGCCAGCTTCCCCGTTGGGACAGGGTCTGTCTCCTACGAGCAGTACTTC.

This clonotype came up many times. CDR3 loop: CASSPRAQETQYF. CDR3 in DNA: TGTGCCAGCTCACCACGGGCCCAAGAGACCCAGTACTTC. This rearrangement joins TRBV18 to TRBJ2-5; unclear D gene. The CDR3 extends over 13 amino acids. The V gene's germline CDR1 is KGHSH and CDR2 LQKENI. V lost 1 base and J 1 base, leaving 4 bases between the germline ends. The full variable domain, its missing parts supplied by reference TRBV18 and TRBJ2-5, is NAGVMQNPRHLVRRRGQEARLRCSPMKGHSHVYWYRQLPEEGLKFMVYLQKENIIDESGMPKERFSAEFPKEGPSILRIQQVVRGDSAAYFCASSPRAQETQYFGPGTRLLVL.